The entry below gives a single TCR beta chain sequence along with its context. Its antigen is undetermined. Germline lookup yields CDR1 SQVTM and CDR2 ANQGSEA. This CDR3 contains 13 residues. V lost 4 bases and J lost 2; bases outside the gene matches: 2. The source of the sample is a study of regulatory T cells in long-lasting Graves disease. Overall study findings and caveats: There were preferences for TRBV28, TRBJ1-2 and TRBJ2-5 in persistent disease.

iRepertoire HTBI primers and Arm-PCR of CDR3 regions built TCR beta libraries. TCRdb reprocessed the multiplex PCR reads via MiXCR and lists one record per CDR3 protein. The table records roughly 400,000 distinct CDR3 sequences, around 21% of them present only once. Time point specified: persistent/refractory GD, antithyroid drugs over 5 years with positive TRAb. The TCR library used RNA extracted from PBMCs. Diagnoses of Graves' disease were made by American Thyroid Association guidelines. Here the sequenced sample was peripheral blood mononuclear cells (PBMCs), taken when the disease was refractory, from a patient treated with antithyroid drugs. The sequence was obtained from a female donor with Graves disease. The rearrangement joins TRBV29-1 to TRBJ2-3, with 8 nucleotides matching TRBD2. The CDR3 nucleotides read TGCAGCGTTGGTAGCGGGAACACAGATACGCAGTATTTT. This codes for CSVGSGNTDTQYF.